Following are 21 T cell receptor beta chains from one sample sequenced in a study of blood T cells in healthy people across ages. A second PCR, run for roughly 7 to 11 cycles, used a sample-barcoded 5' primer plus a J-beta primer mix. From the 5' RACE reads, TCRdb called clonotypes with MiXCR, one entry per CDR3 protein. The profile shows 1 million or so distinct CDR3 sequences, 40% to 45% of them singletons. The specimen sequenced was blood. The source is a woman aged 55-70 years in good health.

DNA for the CDR3: TGTGCCAGCAGCCAAATGGGAGTGACGCCCGGGGGGACCCAGTACTTC. Translation: CASSQMGVTPGGTQYF. V gene TRBV6-1 combines with J gene TRBJ2-5, with D perhaps matching TRBD2 (6 bases). The V gene's germline CDR1 is MNHNS and CDR2 SASEGT. V dropped 6 bases and J dropped 7 bases, with 24 bases sitting between them. This CDR3 has 16 amino acids.

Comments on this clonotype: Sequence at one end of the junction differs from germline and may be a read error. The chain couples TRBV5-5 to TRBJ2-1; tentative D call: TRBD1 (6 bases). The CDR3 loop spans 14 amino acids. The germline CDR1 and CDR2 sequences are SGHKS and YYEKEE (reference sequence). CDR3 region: CASRQESSYNEQFF. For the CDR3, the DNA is TGTGCTAGCAGACAGGAGAGCTCCTACAATGAGCAGTTCTTC.

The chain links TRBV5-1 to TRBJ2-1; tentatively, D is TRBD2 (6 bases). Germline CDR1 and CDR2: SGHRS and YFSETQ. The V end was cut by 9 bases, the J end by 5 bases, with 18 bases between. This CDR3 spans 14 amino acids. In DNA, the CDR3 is TGCGCCACCCAGAGGGGACTCCACGACAATGAGCAGTTCTTC. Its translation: CATQRGLHDNEQFF.

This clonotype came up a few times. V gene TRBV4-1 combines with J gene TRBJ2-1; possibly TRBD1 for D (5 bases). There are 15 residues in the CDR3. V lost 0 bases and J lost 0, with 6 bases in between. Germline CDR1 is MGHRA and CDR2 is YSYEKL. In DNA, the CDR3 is TGCGCCAGCAGCCAAGACAGGGTCTCCTACAATGAGCAGTTCTTC. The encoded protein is CASSQDRVSYNEQFF.

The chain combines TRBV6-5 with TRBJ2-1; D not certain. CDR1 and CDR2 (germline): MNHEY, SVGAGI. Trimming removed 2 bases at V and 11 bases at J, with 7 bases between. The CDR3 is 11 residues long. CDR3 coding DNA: TGTGCCAGCAGTTACCTTGGAAAGCAGTTCTTC. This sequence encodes CASSYLGKQFF.

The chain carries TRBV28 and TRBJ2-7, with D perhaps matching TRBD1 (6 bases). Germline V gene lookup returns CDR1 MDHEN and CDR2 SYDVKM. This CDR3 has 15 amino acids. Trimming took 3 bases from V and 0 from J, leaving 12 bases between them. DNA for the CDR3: TGTGCCAGCAGTTTTTCAGGGGAGAGCTCCTACGAGCAGTACTTC. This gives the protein CASSFSGESSYEQYF.

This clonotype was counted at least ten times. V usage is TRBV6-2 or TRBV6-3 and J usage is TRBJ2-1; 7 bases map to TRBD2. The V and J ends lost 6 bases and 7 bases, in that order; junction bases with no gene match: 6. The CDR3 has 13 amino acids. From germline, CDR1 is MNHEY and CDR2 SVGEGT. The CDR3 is CASSLSGMNEQFF. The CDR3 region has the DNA TGTGCCAGCAGCCTGAGCGGGATGAATGAGCAGTTCTTC.

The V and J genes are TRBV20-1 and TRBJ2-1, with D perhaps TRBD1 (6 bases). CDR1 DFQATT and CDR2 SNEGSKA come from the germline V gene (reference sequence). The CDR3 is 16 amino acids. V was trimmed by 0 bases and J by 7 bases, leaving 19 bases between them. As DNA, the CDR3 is TGCAGTGCTAGAGATGCAAGGGGGTCTGCCGGGAATGAGCAGTTCTTC. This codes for CSARDARGSAGNEQFF.

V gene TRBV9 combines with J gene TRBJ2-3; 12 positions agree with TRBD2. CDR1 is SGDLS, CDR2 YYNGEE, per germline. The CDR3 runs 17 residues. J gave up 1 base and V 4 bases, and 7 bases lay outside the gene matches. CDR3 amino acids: CASSSGLAGLRTDTQYF. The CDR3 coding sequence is TGTGCCAGCAGCTCCGGACTAGCGGGACTGCGCACAGATACGCAGTATTTT.

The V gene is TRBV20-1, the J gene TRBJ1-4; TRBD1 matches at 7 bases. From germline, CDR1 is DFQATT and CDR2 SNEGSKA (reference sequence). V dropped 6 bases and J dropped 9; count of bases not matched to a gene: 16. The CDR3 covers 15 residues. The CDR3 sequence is CSATSRTGGLKKLFF. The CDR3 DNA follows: TGCAGTGCCACCTCCAGGACAGGAGGTTTGAAAAAACTGTTTTTT.

The CDR3 nucleotides read TGTGCCAGCAGTCCGGAGGGTAACTATGGCTACACCTTC. Residues: CASSPEGNYGYTF. V is TRBV27 and J is TRBJ1-2; D remains unclear. V lost 5 bases to trimming and J lost 1 base, with 8 bases between them. CDR1 is MNHEY, CDR2 SMNVEV, per germline (reference sequence). The CDR3 runs to 13 residues.

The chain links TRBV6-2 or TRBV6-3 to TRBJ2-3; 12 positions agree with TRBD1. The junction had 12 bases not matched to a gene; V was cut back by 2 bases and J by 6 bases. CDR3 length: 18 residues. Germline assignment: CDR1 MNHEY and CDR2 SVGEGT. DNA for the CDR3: TGTGCCAGCAGTTACCGAGGGACAGGGGGCGCGTTTGAGGATACGCAGTATTTT. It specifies CASSYRGTGGAFEDTQYF.

DNA for the CDR3: TGTGCCAGCAGCGGACTAGCGGGAGCGGACACCGGGGAGCTGTTTTTT. This sequence encodes CASSGLAGADTGELFF. The chain is built from TRBV9 and TRBJ2-2; 12 bases are shared with TRBD2. The CDR3 length is 16 residues. CDR1 SGDLS and CDR2 YYNGEE come from the germline V gene. J was trimmed by 3 bases and V by 3 bases; bases with no gene match: 3. Supplemented by reference TRBV9 and TRBJ2-2, the full variable domain reads DSGVTQTPKHLITATGQRVTLRCSPRSGDLSVYWYQQSLDQGLQFLIQYYNGEERAKGNILERFSAQQFPDLHSELNLSSLELGDSALYFCASSGLAGADTGELFFGEGSRLTVL.

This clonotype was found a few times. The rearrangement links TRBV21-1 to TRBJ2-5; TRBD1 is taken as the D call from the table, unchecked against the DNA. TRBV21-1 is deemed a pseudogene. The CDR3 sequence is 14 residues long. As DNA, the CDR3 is TGTGCCAGCAGCAGGACAGGGAACCAAGAGACCCAGTACTTC. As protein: CASSRTGNQETQYF.

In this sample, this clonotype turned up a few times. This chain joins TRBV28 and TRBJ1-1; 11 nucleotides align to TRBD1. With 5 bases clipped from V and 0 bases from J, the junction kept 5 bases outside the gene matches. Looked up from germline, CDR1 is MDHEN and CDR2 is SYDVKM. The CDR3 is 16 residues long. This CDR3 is CASSPGQGAVNTEAFF. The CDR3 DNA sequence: TGTGCCAGCAGTCCCGGACAGGGGGCTGTGAACACTGAAGCTTTCTTT.

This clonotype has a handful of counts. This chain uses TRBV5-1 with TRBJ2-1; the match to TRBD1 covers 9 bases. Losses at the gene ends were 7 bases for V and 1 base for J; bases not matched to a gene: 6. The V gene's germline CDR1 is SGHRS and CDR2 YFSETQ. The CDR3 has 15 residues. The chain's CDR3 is CASGIQGASYNEQFF. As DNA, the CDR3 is TGCGCCAGCGGAATACAGGGGGCTTCCTACAATGAGCAGTTCTTC.

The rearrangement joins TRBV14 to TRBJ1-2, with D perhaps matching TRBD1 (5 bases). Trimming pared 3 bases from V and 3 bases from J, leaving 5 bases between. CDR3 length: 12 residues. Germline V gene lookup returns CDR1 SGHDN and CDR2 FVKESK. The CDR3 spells CASSHRDYGYTF. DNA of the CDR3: TGTGCCAGCAGCCACAGGGACTATGGCTACACCTTC.

The CDR3 loop is CSVTSTSGTYEQYF. In DNA form, the CDR3 reads TGCAGCGTAACGTCGACTAGCGGCACCTACGAGCAGTACTTC. The V gene is TRBV20-1, the J gene TRBJ2-7; 9 bases map to TRBD2. CDR1 and CDR2 from the germline V gene are DFQATT and SNEGSKA (reference sequence). The CDR3 has 14 residues.

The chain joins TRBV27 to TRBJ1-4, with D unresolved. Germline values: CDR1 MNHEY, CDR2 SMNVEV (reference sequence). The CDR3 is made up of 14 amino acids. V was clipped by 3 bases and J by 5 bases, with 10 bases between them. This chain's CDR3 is CASSFGDENEKLFF. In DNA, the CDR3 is TGTGCCAGCAGTTTTGGGGATGAGAATGAAAAACTGTTTTTT.

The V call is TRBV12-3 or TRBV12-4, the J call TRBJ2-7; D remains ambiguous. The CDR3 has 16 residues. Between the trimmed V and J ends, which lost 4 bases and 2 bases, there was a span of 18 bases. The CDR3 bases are TGTGCCAGCAGTTCCTACTCCCGGGTTTCGACCTACGAGCAGTACTTC. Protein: CASSSYSRVSTYEQYF.

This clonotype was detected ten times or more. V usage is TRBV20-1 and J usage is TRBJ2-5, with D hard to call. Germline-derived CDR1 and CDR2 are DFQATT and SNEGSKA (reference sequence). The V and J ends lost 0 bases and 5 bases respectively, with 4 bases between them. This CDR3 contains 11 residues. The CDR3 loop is CSARERETQYF. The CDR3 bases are TGCAGTGCTAGAGAGCGGGAGACCCAGTACTTC.